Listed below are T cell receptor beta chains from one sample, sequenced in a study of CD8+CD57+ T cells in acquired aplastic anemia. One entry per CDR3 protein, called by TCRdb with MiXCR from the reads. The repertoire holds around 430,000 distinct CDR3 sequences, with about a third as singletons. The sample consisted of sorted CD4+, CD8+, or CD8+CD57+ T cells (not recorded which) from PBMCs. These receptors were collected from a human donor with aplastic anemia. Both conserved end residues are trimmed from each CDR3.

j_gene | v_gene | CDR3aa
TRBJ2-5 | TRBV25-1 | ASRPAESETQY
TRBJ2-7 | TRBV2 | ASVGTASGCSYEQY
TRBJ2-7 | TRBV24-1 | ATSETGTGNSYEQY
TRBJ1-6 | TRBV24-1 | ATSDFDRGRNSPLH
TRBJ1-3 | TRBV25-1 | ASSEPGPRNTIY
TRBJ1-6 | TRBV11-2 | ASSPGQGTYNSPLH
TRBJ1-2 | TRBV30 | ARQSASGGRGYT
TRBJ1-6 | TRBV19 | ASISTGGSPLH
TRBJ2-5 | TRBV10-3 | AISETRPPQETQY
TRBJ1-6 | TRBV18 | ASSPLDRINSPLH
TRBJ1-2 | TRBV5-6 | ASSLAGSGYGYT
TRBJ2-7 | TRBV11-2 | ASSSVRGGRHEQY
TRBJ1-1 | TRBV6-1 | ASWTRAQGGPEAF
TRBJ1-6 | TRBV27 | ASSLWAYNSPLH
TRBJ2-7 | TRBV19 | ASSMGQVDEQY
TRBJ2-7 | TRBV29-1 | SVARRLAGDEQY
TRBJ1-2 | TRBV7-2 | ASSLGGVAYGYT
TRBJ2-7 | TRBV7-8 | ASSSRAGEQY
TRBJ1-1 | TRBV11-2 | ASSLGGSSVGTEAF
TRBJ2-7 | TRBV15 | VTSRDRAMGEQY
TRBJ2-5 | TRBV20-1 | SARDQRLAGETQY
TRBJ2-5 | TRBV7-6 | ASTKRGTPQETQY
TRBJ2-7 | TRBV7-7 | ASSGGTGSEQY
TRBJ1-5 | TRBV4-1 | ASSQDPRTYSNQPQH
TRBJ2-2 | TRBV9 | ASSVQGVVGELF
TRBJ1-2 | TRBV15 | ATSQNRGYT
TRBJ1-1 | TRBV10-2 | ASSPGAGGVEAF
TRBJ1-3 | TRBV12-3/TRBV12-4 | ASSLYVNTIY
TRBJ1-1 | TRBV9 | ASGGGTENTEAF
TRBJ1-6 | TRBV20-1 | SARQAAEGPLH
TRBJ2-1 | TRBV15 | ATSRDWENTEQF
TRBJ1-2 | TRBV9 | ASSGGTVDRNYGYT
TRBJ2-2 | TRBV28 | ASSLPDRAYTGELV
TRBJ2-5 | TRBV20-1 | SARDRARSGEAQY
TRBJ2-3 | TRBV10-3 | AISEARQGTDTQY
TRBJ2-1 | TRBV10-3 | AISERGDNEQF
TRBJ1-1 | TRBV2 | ASSGVDVTNTEAF
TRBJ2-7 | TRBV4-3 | ASSQPDSSYEQY
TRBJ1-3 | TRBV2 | ASSVGQSSGNTIY
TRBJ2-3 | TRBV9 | ASSQRDTQY
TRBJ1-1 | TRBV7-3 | ASSPTGTASTEAF